This TCR beta chain is from a study of identical twins. Via MiXCR, TCRdb re-called the 5' RACE reads, giving one row per CDR3 protein. The table includes about 570,000 distinct CDR3 sequences, just under 10% detected once. This clonotype appeared many times. Its antigen is as yet unknown. The study, taken as a whole, reports: Abundant beta clonotypes from cord blood bore fewer insertions; memory repertoires lacked this pattern.

CDR3 length: 15 amino acids. Germline lookup yields CDR1 MGHRA and CDR2 YSYEKL. V dropped 4 bases and J dropped 5 bases, with 15 bases sitting between them. The same sample was also used in a study of yellow fever vaccine responses in identical twins. From that study: Twins' vaccine T cell response reportedly seemed partly convergent, partly personalized.

The chain couples TRBV4-1 to TRBJ2-1; no definite D call. This receptor was obtained from a woman aged 18-29 years in good health. Specimen: PBMCs. The CDR3 region has the DNA TGCGCCAGCAGCCCGCTAGTGATTTCCCACAATGAGCAGTTCTTC. Encoded protein: CASSPLVISHNEQFF.